A single sample is the source of the 31 T cell receptor beta chains below, sequenced in a study of tumor and adjacent non-tumor tissue in lung cancer. Three rounds of nested PCR, following a modified ARM-PCR protocol, produced the TCRbeta library. Each CDR3 protein gets one entry after TCRdb re-called the multiplex PCR reads with MiXCR. The data show about 48,000 distinct CDR3 sequences, less than 70% seen once. No cell sorting was done before RNA was extracted from the tissue. Distant lung tissue was collected more than 3 cm away from the tumor edge. The specimen sequenced was distant non-tumor lung tissue. The receptors come from a woman aged 70-85 years with non-small cell lung cancer.

On this clonotype: The junction does not match germline at one end; this may be a read error. This rearrangement joins TRBV7-9 to TRBJ1-5; D remains ambiguous. The CDR3 has 14 amino acids. The germline V gene encodes CDR1 SEHNR and CDR2 FQNEAQ (reference sequence). CDR3 sequence (DNA): TGTGCCAGCAGCTTGGGGTGGGGAGATCAGTCCCAGCATTTT. This codes for CASSLGWGDQSQHF. Full variable domain (remainder filled in from reference TRBV7-9 and TRBJ1-5): DTGVSQNPRHKITKRGQNVTFRCDPISEHNRLYWYRQTLGQGPEFLTYFQNEAQLEKSRLLSDRFSAERPKGSFSTLEIQRTEQGDSAMYLCASSLGWGDQSQHFGDGTRLSIL.

Concerning this clonotype itself: The CDR3 does not end in the conserved phenylalanine or tryptophan, so this is likely a read error. CDR3 in amino acids: CASSQDIAGLGSTNSYEQYL. The CDR3 region has the DNA TGTGCCAGTAGCCAAGATATAGCGGGACTAGGTTCCACAAACTCCTACGAGCAGTACTTA. The J gene is TRBJ2-7, the V gene TRBV4-2, with 8 bases aligning to TRBD2. Germline V lookup: CDR1 LGHNA, CDR2 YNFKEQ. The CDR3 has 20 residues.

This clonotype was found a few times. V and J are TRBV11-2 and TRBJ2-7; D call uncertain. The germline V and J ends were trimmed by 2 bases and 5 bases, with 7 bases remaining between them. Per germline, CDR1 SGHAT and CDR2 FQNNGV. This CDR3 region has 12 residues. The CDR3, as DNA: TGTGCCAGCAGCTTAACCCAGGACGAGCAGTACTTC. Encoded protein: CASSLTQDEQYF.

The chain joins TRBV11-2 to TRBJ2-3, with 10 bases lining up with TRBD1. J was trimmed by 13 bases and V by 5 bases; bases with no gene match: 6. CDR1 SGHAT and CDR2 FQNNGV come from the germline V gene. The CDR3 runs 12 residues. CDR3 in DNA: TGTGCCAGCAGCCCATCCGGGACAGGGGAGTATTTT. This gives the protein CASSPSGTGEYF.

The sample holds one count of this clonotype. The chain has TRBV29-1 and TRBJ1-2; D is unclear. Germline-derived CDR1 and CDR2 are SQVTM and ANQGSEA. The CDR3 is 11 residues long. This CDR3 reads CSVQDVVSYTF. The CDR3 bases are TGCAGTGTCCAGGATGTAGTAAGCTACACCTTC.

In this sample, this clonotype turned up once. Compared with germline, one end of the junction differs, possibly owing to a read error. This chain links TRBV12-3 or TRBV12-4 with TRBJ2-2; D gene uncertain. The CDR3 is 16 residues long. The CDR3: CASSWSRSSNIGELFF. The CDR3 DNA sequence: TGTGCCAGCAGCTGGTCGCGGAGCTCGAACATCGGGGAGCTGTTTTTT.

On this clonotype: The junction shows a germline mismatch at one end, possibly a read error. The rearrangement uses TRBV29-1 and TRBJ2-6, with D tentatively TRBD1 (6 bases). CDR1 SQVTM and CDR2 ANQGSEA come from the germline V gene. CDR3 length: 15 residues. CDR3 sequence reads: CGVEDRSSGANVLTF. The CDR3 nucleotides are TGCGGCGTTGAAGACAGGAGCTCTGGGGCCAACGTTCTGACTTTC. Full variable domain (remainder filled in from reference TRBV29-1 and TRBJ2-6): SAVISQKPSRDICQRGTSLTIQCQVDSQVTMMFWYRQQPGQSLTLIATANQGSEATYESGFVIDKFPISRPNLTFSTLTVSNMSPEDSSIYLCGVEDRSSGANVLTFGAGSRLTVL.

This chain connects TRBV10-3 to TRBJ2-3; possibly TRBD2 for D (5 bases). This CDR3 has 12 amino acids. V gave up 11 bases and J gave up 7 bases, with 16 bases separating them. CDR1 and CDR2 (germline): ENHRY, SYGVKD. CDR3 region: CAVSPAGNTQYF. The CDR3 DNA sequence: TGTGCCGTAAGTCCGGCCGGGAATACGCAGTATTTT.

This clonotype was counted only a few times. The chain joins TRBV18 to TRBJ2-7; D may be TRBD2 (6 bases). The germline V and J ends were trimmed by 0 bases and 2 bases, with 11 bases remaining between them. CDR1 and CDR2 (germline): KGHSH, LQKENI. This CDR3 is 15 amino acids long. CDR3 nucleotides: TGTGCCAGCTCACCACCAGCGGGTAGCGCCTACGAGCAGTACTTC. Its translation is CASSPPAGSAYEQYF.

This clonotype was seen repeatedly, ten times or more. The V gene is TRBV28, the J gene TRBJ2-5; 7 nucleotides match TRBD2. CDR3 length: 12 amino acids. The trim removed 5 bases at V and 8 bases at J, leaving 5 bases unmatched. Germline lookup yields CDR1 MDHEN and CDR2 SYDVKM. Here the CDR3 DNA reads TGTGCCAGCAGTCGAGGGACTACCACCCAGTACTTC. This gives the protein CASSRGTTTQYF.

A word on this clonotype: Since no conserved phenylalanine or tryptophan closes the CDR3, a read error is the likely cause. V gene TRBV6-2 or TRBV6-3 combines with J gene TRBJ2-3; D is perhaps TRBD1 (5 bases). The V gene's germline CDR1 is MNHEY and CDR2 SVGEGT. The V and J ends lost 7 bases and 6 bases respectively, with 14 bases between them. The CDR3 is 13 residues long. CDR3 DNA: TGTGCCAGCACTACGGACAATTCGGATACGCAGTATTAT. It encodes CASTTDNSDTQYY.

This clonotype occurred many times. The V call is TRBV5-1, the J call TRBJ2-1; D may be TRBD2 (6 bases). Per the germline V gene, CDR1 is SGHRS and CDR2 is YFSETQ. This CDR3 is built from 15 residues. V lost 5 bases and J 8 bases, leaving 20 bases between the germline ends. Here the CDR3 reads CASRSRLGGGDEQFF. For the CDR3, the DNA is TGCGCCAGCAGGTCGAGACTAGGTGGTGGCGATGAGCAGTTCTTC.

This clonotype was picked up one time. One end of the junction is discordant with germline, which a read error may explain. The chain uses TRBV13 and TRBJ2-4; D not resolved. Per the germline V gene, CDR1 is PRHDT and CDR2 is FYEKMQ (reference sequence). The CDR3 runs to 15 residues. CDR3 nucleotide sequence: TGTGCCAGCAACTCCCCGCAGGATAGCAAAAACATTCAGCACTTC. It yields the protein CASNSPQDSKNIQHF.

The chain links TRBV6-5 to TRBJ1-1, with D unresolved. Trimming stripped 11 bases from V and 7 bases from J, with 17 bases between. The CDR3 runs to 12 residues. Germline values: CDR1 MNHEY, CDR2 SVGAGI. This chain's CDR3 is CAARAVVIEAFF. The CDR3, as DNA: TGTGCCGCACGTGCGGTCGTGATTGAAGCTTTCTTT.

Concerning this clonotype itself: This may be a read error: a much more frequent sequence differs by one nucleotide. This CDR3 reads CVSSAGQGVYNEQFF. The CDR3, as DNA: TGTGTCAGCAGTGCGGGACAGGGGGTCTACAATGAGCAGTTCTTC. J is TRBJ2-1 and V is TRBV25-1, with 11 bases lining up with TRBD1. In germline, CDR1 is MGHDK, CDR2 SYGVNS. The CDR3 loop spans 15 amino acids. Looking up the rest from reference TRBV25-1 and TRBJ2-1 gives the full variable domain: EADIYQTPRYLVIGTGKKITLECSQTMGHDKMYWYQQDPGMELHLIHYSYGVNSTEKGDLSSESTVSRIRTEHFPLTLESARPSHTSQYLCVSSAGQGVYNEQFFGPGTRLTVL.

Of note for this clonotype: This likely comes from a read error, as the CDR3 has no conserved phenylalanine or tryptophan at its end. This chain links TRBV6-2 or TRBV6-3 with TRBJ1-1; the match to TRBD1 covers 8 bases. Germline lookup yields CDR1 MNHEY and CDR2 SVGEGT. The ends lost 6 bases at V and 4 bases at J; junction bases unmatched: 10. The CDR3 covers 15 residues. DNA of the CDR3: TGTGCCAGCAGCTACGGACTACAGGGGGGCACTGAAGCTTTCTAT. It specifies CASSYGLQGGTEAFY.

Details on this clonotype: In this CDR3 the conserved last residue, phenylalanine or tryptophan, is missing, so a read error is likely. The chain employs TRBV7-9 and TRBJ2-1; no reliable D call. Trimming removed 8 bases from V and 3 bases from J, with 11 bases in between. The CDR3 has 13 residues. CDR1 and CDR2 (germline): SEHNR, FQNEAQ (reference sequence). Here the CDR3 reads CASDQSVYNEQFS. The CDR3 DNA sequence: TGTGCCAGCGATCAGTCGGTCTACAATGAGCAGTTCTCC.

This clonotype has only a few counts. A junction end diverges from the germline sequence, so it may reflect a read error. CDR3 loop: CASSPGGWRNQSQHF. The CDR3 DNA sequence: TGTGCCAGCAGTCCCGGGGGGTGGCGCAATCAGTCCCAGCATTTT. The chain recombines TRBV7-8 with TRBJ1-5; D may be TRBD1 (5 bases). Germline CDR1 reads SGHVS; CDR2 reads FQNEAQ. The CDR3 is made up of 15 amino acids.

Concerning this clonotype itself: This likely comes from a read error, as the CDR3 has no conserved phenylalanine or tryptophan at its end. The DNA is omitted, as the CDR3 cannot be located on it reliably, and the CDR3 follows TCRdb's listing. J is TRBJ2-1 and V is TRBV29-1. CDR1 is SQVTM and CDR2 is ANQGSEA in the germline V gene. With termini counted, the CDR3 has 12 amino acids. The CDR3 sequence is CSVDSEYNEQFL.

In its sample, this clonotype was seen many times. The junction and the germline gene differ at one end; a read error may be behind it. This chain joins TRBV11-2 and TRBJ2-5; D is undetermined. The CDR3 sequence is 13 residues long. Germline CDR1 SGHAT, CDR2 FQNNGV. CDR3 amino acids: CASSRYVQQTQYF. CDR3 coding DNA: TGTGCCAGCAGCCGTTACGTCCAACAGACCCAGTACTTC.

V gene TRBV29-1 combines with J gene TRBJ2-7; 15 bases are shared with TRBD2. CDR1 and CDR2 from the germline V gene are SQVTM and ANQGSEA. V was clipped by 8 bases and J by 4 bases; unmatched bases: 12. There are 16 residues in the CDR3. The CDR3 sequence: CSIAIYGTSGRYEQYF. The CDR3 DNA reads as TGCAGCATTGCCATCTACGGGACTAGCGGGAGGTACGAGCAGTACTTC.

Of note for this clonotype: A junction boundary mismatches the germline segment, possibly from a read error. J is TRBJ2-1 and V is TRBV5-4, with D possibly TRBD1 on 7 matching bases. This CDR3 has 17 residues. CDR1 SGHNT and CDR2 YYREEE come from the germline V gene (reference sequence). The CDR3 here is CTSSLSSGGWRYNKQSF. The CDR3 bases are TGTACCAGCAGCTTGTCGTCAGGGGGGTGGCGGTACAATAAGCAGTCCTTC.

This clonotype has at least ten counts. V gene TRBV28 combines with J gene TRBJ1-4; D gene unclear. CDR1 MDHEN and CDR2 SYDVKM come from the germline V gene. The germline V and J ends were trimmed by 3 bases and 7 bases, with 6 bases remaining between them. The CDR3 has 12 amino acids. In DNA form, the CDR3 reads TGTGCCAGCAGTTTTAACGTTGAAAAACTGTTTTTT. Protein product: CASSFNVEKLFF. Using reference TRBV28 and TRBJ1-4 for the parts outside the CDR3, the full variable domain is DVKVTQSSRYLVKRTGEKVFLECVQDMDHENMFWYRQDPGLGLRLIYFSYDVKMKEKGDIPEGYSVSREKKERFSLILESASTNQTSMYLCASSFNVEKLFFGSGTQLSVL.

Worth noting for this clonotype: This CDR3 fails to terminate in the conserved phenylalanine or tryptophan, so it likely reflects a read error. The CDR3 spells CSTLTAPEQGSGELFS. The DNA of the CDR3 is TGCAGCACACTGACAGCCCCGGAACAGGGGTCCGGGGAGCTGTTTTCT. The chain combines TRBV29-1 with TRBJ2-2, with TRBD1 matching over 7 bases. CDR1 is SQVTM and CDR2 is ANQGSEA in the germline V gene. After removal of 8 bases from V and 6 bases from J, the junction contained 18 bases not matched to a gene. CDR3 length: 16 amino acids.

This rearrangement joins TRBV6-5 to TRBJ1-2; D is unresolved. Germline-derived CDR1 and CDR2 are MNHEY and SVGAGI. The CDR3 extends over 15 amino acids. The germline V and J ends were trimmed by 11 bases and 2 bases, with 21 bases remaining between them. This CDR3 is CAVSYSLVENYGYTF. The CDR3 nucleotides read TGTGCCGTCAGTTACTCGCTGGTGGAAAACTATGGCTACACCTTC.

Notes on this clonotype: Its ends do not fully match the called genes, so a read error is possible. V gene TRBV11-1 combines with J gene TRBJ2-7, with D possibly TRBD2 on 6 matching bases. The CDR3 has 14 amino acids. CDR1 is SGHAT and CDR2 is FQDESV in the germline V gene (reference sequence). DNA for the CDR3: TGTGCCAGCAGCTTCGGAGCGGGTCTGTACGGGCAGTACTTC. Amino acids: CASSFGAGLYGQYF. Combining the CDR3 with reference TRBV11-1 and TRBJ2-7 gives the whole variable domain EAEVAQSPRYKITEKSQAVAFWCDPISGHATLYWYRQILGQGPELLVQFQDESVVDDSQLPKDRFSAERLKGVDSTLKIQPAELGDSAMYLCASSFGAGLYGQYFGPGTRLTVT.

The table lists this clonotype with many counts. The gene calls are TRBV6-6 and TRBJ2-4; possible D gene TRBD1, 6 bases. V was cut by 4 bases and J by 6 bases, with 25 bases left in between. This CDR3 region has 18 residues. Germline V gives CDR1 MNHNY, CDR2 SVGAGI (reference sequence). The CDR3 region is CASSFSPGHGAGRNIQYF. In DNA form, the CDR3 reads TGTGCCAGCAGTTTTTCGCCGGGACACGGCGCGGGCAGAAACATTCAGTACTTC.

Turning to this clonotype: Relative to the germline gene, one junction end is altered; a read error may explain this. V usage is TRBV6-2 or TRBV6-3 and J usage is TRBJ2-7; maybe TRBD2 (6 bases). CDR1 and CDR2 from the germline V gene are MNHEY and SVGEGT. The CDR3 consists of 15 residues. The CDR3 DNA sequence: TGTGCCAGCAGTGGCCTAGGGTGGGAGGACTACGAGCACTACTTC. Translating gives CASSGLGWEDYEHYF.

With regard to this clonotype: This is likely a read error, given that the CDR3 carries no conserved phenylalanine or tryptophan at its end. V and J are TRBV29-1 and TRBJ1-1; D is ambiguous. Germline V gene lookup returns CDR1 SQVTM and CDR2 ANQGSEA. V lost 6 bases and J 1 base, leaving 9 bases between the germline ends. The CDR3 consists of 12 residues. The CDR3 DNA is TGCAGCGTCCGAGAACCGAACACTGAAGCTTTCCTT. It codes for CSVREPNTEAFL.

This rearrangement joins TRBV24-1 to TRBJ1-5; D ambiguous. V was trimmed by 9 bases and J by 6 bases, leaving 11 bases between them. Per germline, CDR1 KGHDR and CDR2 SFDVKD. The CDR3 extends over 12 amino acids. CDR3 nucleotide sequence: TGTGCCACCTCCAGCAGCTGTCAGCCCCAGCATTTT. Encoded protein: CATSSSCQPQHF.

About this clonotype: The conserved closing phenylalanine or tryptophan is absent in this CDR3, likely reflecting a read error. The chain recombines TRBV24-1 with TRBJ2-1, with no clear D. The CDR3 runs to 15 residues. Germline V gene data show CDR1 as KGHDR and CDR2 as SFDVKD. V lost 4 bases to trimming and J lost 1 base, with 10 bases between them. CDR3 coding DNA: TGTGCCACCAGTGACAACACACGGTCCTACAATGAGCAGTTCTCC. Translated: CATSDNTRSYNEQFS.